This record looks at one T cell receptor (beta chain) sequence and its context. The sample comes from a study of blood T cell repertoires in COVID-19. Some clones are missing from TCRdb's copy, which holds only in-frame ones; the method was immunoSEQ multiplex PCR. Of 330,000 or so clones listed, 88% are singletons. Germline values: CDR1 LNHNV, CDR2 YYDKDF (reference sequence). V was pared by 1 base and J by 1 base, with 12 bases between. The CDR3 totals 16 residues. Sequenced: PBMCs or T cells enriched from blood (not recorded which). This chain links TRBV15 with TRBJ2-3, with D possibly matching TRBD2 (6 bases). This clonotype originated in a woman aged 25 to 39 who had been exposed to COVID-19. The CDR3 sequence: CATSRVGGTRTDTQYF. Written as DNA, the CDR3 is TGTGCCACCAGCAGAGTTGGCGGGACCCGCACAGATACGCAGTATTTT.